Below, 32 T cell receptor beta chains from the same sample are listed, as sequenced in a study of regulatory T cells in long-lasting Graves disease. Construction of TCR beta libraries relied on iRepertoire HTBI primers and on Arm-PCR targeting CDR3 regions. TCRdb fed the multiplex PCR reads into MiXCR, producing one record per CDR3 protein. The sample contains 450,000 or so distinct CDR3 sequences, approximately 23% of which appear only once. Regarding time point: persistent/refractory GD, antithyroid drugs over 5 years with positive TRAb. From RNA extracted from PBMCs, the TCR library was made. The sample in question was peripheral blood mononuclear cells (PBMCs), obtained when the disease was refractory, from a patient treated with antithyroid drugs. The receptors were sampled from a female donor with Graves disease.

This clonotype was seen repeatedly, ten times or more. CDR3 in amino acids: CSARDLGGQGVWTEAFF. Here the CDR3 DNA reads TGCAGTGCTAGAGATTTAGGAGGACAGGGCGTTTGGACTGAAGCTTTCTTT. The chain uses TRBV20-1 and TRBJ1-1, with TRBD1 matching 8 bases. V was clipped by 0 bases and J by 5 bases; unmatched bases: 14. Germline values: CDR1 DFQATT, CDR2 SNEGSKA (reference sequence). The length of the CDR3 is 17 residues.

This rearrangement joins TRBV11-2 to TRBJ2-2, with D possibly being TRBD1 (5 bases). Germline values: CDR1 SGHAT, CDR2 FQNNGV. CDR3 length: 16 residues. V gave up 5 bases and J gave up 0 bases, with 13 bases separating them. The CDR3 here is CASSQDRWTNTGELFF. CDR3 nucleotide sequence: TGTGCCAGCAGCCAAGACAGATGGACGAACACCGGGGAGCTGTTTTTT.

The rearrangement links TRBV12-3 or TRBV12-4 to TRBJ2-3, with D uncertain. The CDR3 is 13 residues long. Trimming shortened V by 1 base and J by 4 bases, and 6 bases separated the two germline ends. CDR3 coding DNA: TGTGCCAGCAGTTTAGTTCCGGCAGATACGCAGTATTTT. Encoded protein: CASSLVPADTQYF.

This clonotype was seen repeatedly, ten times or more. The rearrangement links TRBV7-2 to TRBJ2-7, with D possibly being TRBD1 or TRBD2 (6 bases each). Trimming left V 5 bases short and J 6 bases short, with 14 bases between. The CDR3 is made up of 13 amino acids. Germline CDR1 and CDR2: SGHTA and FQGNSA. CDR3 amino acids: CASSQGRNVEQYF. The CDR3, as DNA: TGTGCCAGCAGCCAGGGGAGGAATGTCGAGCAGTACTTC.

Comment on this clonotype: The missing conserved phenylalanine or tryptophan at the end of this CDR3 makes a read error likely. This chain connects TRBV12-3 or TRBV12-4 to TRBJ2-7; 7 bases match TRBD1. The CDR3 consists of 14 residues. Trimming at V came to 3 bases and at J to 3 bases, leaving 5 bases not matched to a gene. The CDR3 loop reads CASSFGTEVYEQYL. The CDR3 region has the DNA TGTGCCAGCAGTTTTGGGACAGAAGTCTACGAGCAGTACCTC.

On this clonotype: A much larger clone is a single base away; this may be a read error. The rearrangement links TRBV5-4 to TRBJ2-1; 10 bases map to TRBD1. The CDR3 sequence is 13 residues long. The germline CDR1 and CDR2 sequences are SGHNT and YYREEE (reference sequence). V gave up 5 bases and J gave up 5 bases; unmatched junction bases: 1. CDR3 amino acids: CASRDRGDNEQFF. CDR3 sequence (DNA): TGTGCCAGCAGGGACAGGGGGGACAATGAGCAGTTCTTC.

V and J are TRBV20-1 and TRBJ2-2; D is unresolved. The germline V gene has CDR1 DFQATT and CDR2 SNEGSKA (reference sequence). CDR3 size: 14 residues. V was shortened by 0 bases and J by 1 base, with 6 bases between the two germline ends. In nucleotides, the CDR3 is TGCAGTGCTAGAGATCCAGGGAACACCGGGGAGCTGTTTTTT. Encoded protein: CSARDPGNTGELFF.

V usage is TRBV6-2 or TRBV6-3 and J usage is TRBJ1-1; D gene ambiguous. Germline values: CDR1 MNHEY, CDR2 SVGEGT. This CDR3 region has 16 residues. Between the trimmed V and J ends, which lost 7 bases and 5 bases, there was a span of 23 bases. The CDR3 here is CASTTSGGVGGTEAFF. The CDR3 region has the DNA TGTGCCAGCACCACCTCCGGTGGGGTAGGAGGGACTGAAGCTTTCTTT.

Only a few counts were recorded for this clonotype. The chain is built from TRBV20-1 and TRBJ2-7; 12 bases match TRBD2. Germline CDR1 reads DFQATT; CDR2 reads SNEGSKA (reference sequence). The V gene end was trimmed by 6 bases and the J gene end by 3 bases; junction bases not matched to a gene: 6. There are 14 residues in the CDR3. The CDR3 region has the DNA TGCAGTGCGGCACGACTAGCGGGAGTCTACGAGCAGTACTTC. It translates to CSAARLAGVYEQYF.

The CDR3 DNA reads TGTGCCAGCAGCCCCTCTCGTCAGGGGGCGCGAGGCTATGGCTACACCTTC. Translation gives CASSPSRQGARGYGYTF. J is TRBJ1-2 and V is TRBV7-2; TRBD1 aligns across 8 bases. This CDR3 is 17 amino acids long. The trim removed 5 bases at V and 4 bases at J, leaving 15 bases unmatched. CDR1 and CDR2 from the germline V gene are SGHTA and FQGNSA.

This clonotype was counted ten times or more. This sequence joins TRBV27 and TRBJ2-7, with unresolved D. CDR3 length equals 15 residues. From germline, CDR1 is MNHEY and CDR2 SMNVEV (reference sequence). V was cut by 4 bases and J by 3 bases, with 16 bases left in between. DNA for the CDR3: TGTGCCAGCAGTTCAAGTCCCGGCCAGAGCTACGAGCAGTACTTC. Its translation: CASSSSPGQSYEQYF.

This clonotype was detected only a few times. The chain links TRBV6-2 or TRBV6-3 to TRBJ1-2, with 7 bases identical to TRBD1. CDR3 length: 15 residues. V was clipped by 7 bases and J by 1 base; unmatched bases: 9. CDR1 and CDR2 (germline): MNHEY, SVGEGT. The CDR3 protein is CASIDNRGFNYGYTF. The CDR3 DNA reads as TGTGCCAGCATCGACAACAGGGGTTTTAACTATGGCTACACCTTC.

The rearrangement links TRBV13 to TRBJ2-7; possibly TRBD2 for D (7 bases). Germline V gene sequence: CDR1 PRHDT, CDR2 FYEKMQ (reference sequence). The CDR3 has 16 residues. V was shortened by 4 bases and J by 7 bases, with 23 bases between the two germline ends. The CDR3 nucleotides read TGTGCCAGCAGCTCAGATTCTAGCGACAGGCGGGGGGAGCAGTACTTC. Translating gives CASSSDSSDRRGEQYF.

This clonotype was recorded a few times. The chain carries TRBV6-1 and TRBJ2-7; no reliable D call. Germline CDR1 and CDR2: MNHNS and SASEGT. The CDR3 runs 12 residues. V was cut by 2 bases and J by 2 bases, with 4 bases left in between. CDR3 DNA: TGTGCCAGCAGTGAATCCCCCTACGAGCAGTACTTC. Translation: CASSESPYEQYF.

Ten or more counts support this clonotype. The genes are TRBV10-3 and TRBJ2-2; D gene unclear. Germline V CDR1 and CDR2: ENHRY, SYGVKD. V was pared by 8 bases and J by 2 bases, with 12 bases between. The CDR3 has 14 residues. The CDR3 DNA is TGTGCCATCTTGTCCCAGGAAAACACCGGGGAGCTGTTTTTT. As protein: CAILSQENTGELFF.

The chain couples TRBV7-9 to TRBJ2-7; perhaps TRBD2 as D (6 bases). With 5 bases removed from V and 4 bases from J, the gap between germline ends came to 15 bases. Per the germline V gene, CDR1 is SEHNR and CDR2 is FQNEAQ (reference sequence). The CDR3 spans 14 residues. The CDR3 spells CASSPVRRGYEQYF. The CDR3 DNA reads TGTGCCAGCAGCCCCGTGAGGCGGGGATACGAGCAGTACTTC.

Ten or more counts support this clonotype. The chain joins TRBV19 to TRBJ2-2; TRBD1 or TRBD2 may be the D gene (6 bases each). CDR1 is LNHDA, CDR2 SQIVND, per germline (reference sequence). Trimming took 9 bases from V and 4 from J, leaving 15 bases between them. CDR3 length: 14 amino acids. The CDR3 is CASVIQGGTGELFF. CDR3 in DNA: TGTGCCAGCGTAATACAGGGAGGCACCGGGGAGCTGTTTTTT. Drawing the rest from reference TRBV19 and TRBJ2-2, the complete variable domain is DGGITQSPKYLFRKEGQNVTLSCEQNLNHDAMYWYRQDPGQGLRLIYYSQIVNDFQKGDIAEGYSVSREKKESFPLTVTSAQKNPTAFYLCASVIQGGTGELFFGEGSRLTVL.

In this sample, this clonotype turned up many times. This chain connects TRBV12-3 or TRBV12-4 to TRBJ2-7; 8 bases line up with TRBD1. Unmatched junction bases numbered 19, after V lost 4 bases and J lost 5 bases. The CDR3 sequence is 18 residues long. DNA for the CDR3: TGTGCCAGCAGTTCCCGGGACAGGTTTAGGACTCCCCTCCACGAGCAGTACTTC. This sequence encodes CASSSRDRFRTPLHEQYF.

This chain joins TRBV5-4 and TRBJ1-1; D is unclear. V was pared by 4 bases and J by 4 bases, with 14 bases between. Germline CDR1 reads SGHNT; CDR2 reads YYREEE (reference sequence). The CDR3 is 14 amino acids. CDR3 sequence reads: CASSRWVVSTEAFF. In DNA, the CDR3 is TGTGCCAGCAGCCGATGGGTGGTAAGCACTGAAGCTTTCTTT.

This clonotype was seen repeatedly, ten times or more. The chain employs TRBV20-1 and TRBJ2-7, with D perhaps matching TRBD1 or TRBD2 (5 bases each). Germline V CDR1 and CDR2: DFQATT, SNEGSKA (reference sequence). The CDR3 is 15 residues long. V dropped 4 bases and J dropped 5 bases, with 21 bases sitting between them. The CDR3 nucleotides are TGCAGTGCTAACAAGGGGTGGCCCAACGGGGACGAGCAGTACTTC. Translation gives CSANKGWPNGDEQYF.

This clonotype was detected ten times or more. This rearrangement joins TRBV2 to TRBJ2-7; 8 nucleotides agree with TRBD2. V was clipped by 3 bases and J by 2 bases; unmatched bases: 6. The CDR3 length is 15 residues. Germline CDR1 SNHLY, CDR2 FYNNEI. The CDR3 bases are TGTGCCAGCAGTGACAGGCGGGAGGCCACCTACGAGCAGTACTTC. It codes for CASSDRREATYEQYF.

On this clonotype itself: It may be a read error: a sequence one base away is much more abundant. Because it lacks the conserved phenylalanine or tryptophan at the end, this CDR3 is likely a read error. DNA for the CDR3: TGTGCCAGCAGTCCACTGCGGGGGGACCCACGGGAGACCCAGTACCTC. As protein: CASSPLRGDPRETQYL. V and J are TRBV14 and TRBJ2-5; 8 nucleotides match TRBD2. This CDR3 region has 16 residues. J lost 5 bases, V lost 6 bases, and 14 bases had no gene match. Germline assignment: CDR1 SGHDN and CDR2 FVKESK.

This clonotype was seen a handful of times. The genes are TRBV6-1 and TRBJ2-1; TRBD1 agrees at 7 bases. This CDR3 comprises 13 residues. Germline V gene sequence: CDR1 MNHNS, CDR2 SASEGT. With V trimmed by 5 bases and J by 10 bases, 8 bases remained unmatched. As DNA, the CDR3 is TGTGCCAGCAGTACTCAACAGGGGACGGAGCAGTTCTTC. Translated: CASSTQQGTEQFF.

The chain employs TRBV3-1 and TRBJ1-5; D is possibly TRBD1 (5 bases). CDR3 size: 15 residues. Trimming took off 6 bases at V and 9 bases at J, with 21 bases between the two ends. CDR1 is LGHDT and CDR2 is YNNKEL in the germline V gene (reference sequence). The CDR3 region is CASSPSLGEIWPQHF. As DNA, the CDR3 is TGTGCCAGCAGTCCCTCCCTAGGGGAAATTTGGCCCCAGCATTTT.

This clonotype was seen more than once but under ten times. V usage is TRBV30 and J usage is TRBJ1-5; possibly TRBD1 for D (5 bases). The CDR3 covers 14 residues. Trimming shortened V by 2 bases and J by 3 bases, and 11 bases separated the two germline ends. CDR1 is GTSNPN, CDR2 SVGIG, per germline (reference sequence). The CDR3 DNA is TGTGCCTGGAGTAGGGGCAGACCCAATCAGCCCCAGCATTTT. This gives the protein CAWSRGRPNQPQHF. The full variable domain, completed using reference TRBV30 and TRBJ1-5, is SQTIHQWPATLVQPVGSPLSLECTVEGTSNPNLYWYRQAAGRGLQLLFYSVGIGQISSEVPQNLSASRPQDRQFILSSKKLLLSDSGFYLCAWSRGRPNQPQHFGDGTRLSIL.

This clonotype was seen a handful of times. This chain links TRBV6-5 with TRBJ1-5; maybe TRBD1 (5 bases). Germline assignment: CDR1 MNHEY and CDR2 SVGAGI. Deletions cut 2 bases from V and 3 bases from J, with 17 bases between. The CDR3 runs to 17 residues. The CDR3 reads CASSYAGFGHFNQPQHF. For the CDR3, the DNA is TGTGCCAGCAGTTACGCCGGTTTTGGACACTTCAATCAGCCCCAGCATTTT.

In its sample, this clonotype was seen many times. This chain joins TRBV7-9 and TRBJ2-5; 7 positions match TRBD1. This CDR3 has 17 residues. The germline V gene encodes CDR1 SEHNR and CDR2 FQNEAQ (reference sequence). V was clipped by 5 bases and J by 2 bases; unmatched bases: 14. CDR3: CASSPKLRTGPQETQYF. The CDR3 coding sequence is TGTGCCAGCAGCCCAAAACTTCGGACAGGTCCACAAGAGACCCAGTACTTC.

Here the CDR3 reads CSARAVGGLNEKLFF. The CDR3 DNA reads as TGCAGTGCTAGAGCGGTTGGAGGACTAAATGAAAAACTGTTTTTT. The chain couples TRBV20-1 to TRBJ1-4; D gene ambiguous. The CDR3 runs 15 residues. Germline CDR1 DFQATT, CDR2 SNEGSKA (reference sequence). Deletions cut 1 base from V and 5 bases from J, with 14 bases between.

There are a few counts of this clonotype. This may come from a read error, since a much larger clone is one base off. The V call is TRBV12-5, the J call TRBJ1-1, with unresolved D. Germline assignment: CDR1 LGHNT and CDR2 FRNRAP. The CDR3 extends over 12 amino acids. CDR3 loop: CASGLGNIEAFF. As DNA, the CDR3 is TGTGCTAGTGGTTTGGGGAACATTGAAGCTTTCTTT.

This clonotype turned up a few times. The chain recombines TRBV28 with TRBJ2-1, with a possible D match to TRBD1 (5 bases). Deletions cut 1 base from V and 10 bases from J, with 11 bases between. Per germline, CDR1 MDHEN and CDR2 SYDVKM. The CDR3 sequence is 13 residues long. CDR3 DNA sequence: TGTGCCAGCAGTTTATTCGAAAAGGGGGAGCAGTTCTTC. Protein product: CASSLFEKGEQFF.

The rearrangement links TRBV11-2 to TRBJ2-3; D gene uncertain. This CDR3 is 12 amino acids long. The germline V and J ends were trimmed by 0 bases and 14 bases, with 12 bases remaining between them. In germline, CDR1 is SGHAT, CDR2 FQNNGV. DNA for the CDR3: TGTGCCAGCAGCTTAGAAGGTCGGGTTAGGTATTTT. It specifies CASSLEGRVRYF.

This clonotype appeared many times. The CDR3 sequence is CASRADRGQETQYF. The CDR3 DNA sequence: TGTGCCAGCAGGGCAGACAGGGGGCAAGAGACCCAGTACTTC. The chain has TRBV28 and TRBJ2-5; 9 bases map to TRBD1. Germline V gene data show CDR1 as MDHEN and CDR2 as SYDVKM. V was clipped by 6 bases and J by 2 bases; unmatched bases: 4. The CDR3 has 14 amino acids.